This entry concerns a single TCR beta chain. Its target is unknown. The entry originates in a study of shared clonotypes between healthy human individuals. Caucasian adults residing in Nashville, Tennessee made up all the donors. Study results and limitations: Sampling used blood alone; tissue repertoires probably differ.

Clones were read by immunoSEQ multiplex PCR, and TCRdb kept only the in-frame ones, dropping some. The sample comprises approximately 1.5 million clones, 98% of which are singletons, and 0.36% rests with the top ten. Sequenced input: naive CD4+ T cells sorted from blood. Subset here: CD45RA+ positively selected. The sequence was obtained from a man in his thirties or forties in good health.

The chain's CDR3 is CASSLIGGTNTEAFF. CDR3 nucleotide sequence: TGTGCCAGCAGCTTAATTGGAGGGACAAACACTGAAGCTTTCTTT. The J gene is TRBJ1-1, the V gene TRBV7-2, with D possibly being TRBD1 (6 bases). Germline V gene sequence: CDR1 SGHTA, CDR2 FQGNSA. The V and J ends lost 2 bases and 2 bases respectively, with 12 bases between them. This CDR3 spans 15 amino acids.